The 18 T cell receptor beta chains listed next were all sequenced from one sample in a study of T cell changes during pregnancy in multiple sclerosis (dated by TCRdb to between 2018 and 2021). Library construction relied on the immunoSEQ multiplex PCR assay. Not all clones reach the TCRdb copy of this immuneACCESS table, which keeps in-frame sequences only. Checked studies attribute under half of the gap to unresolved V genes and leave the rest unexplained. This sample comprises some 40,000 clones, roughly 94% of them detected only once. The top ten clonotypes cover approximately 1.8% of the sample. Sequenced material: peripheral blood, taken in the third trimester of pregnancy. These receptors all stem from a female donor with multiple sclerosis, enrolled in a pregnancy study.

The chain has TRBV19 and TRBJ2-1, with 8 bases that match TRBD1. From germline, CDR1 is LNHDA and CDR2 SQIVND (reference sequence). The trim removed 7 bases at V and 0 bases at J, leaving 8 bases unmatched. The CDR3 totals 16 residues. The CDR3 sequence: CASTSRTGSSYNEQFF. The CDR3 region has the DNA TGTGCCAGTACCTCTAGGACAGGGAGCTCCTACAATGAGCAGTTCTTC.

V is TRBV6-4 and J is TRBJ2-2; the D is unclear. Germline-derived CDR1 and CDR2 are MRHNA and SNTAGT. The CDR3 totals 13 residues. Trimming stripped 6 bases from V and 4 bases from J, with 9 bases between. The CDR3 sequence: CASSPEFTGELFF. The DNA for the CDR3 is TGTGCCAGCAGCCCCGAGTTCACCGGGGAGCTGTTTTTT.

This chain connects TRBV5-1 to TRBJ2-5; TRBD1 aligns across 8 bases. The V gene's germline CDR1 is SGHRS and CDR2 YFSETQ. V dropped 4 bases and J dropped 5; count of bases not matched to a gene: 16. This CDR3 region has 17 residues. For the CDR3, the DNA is TGCGCCAGCAGCACGACAGGGGTTTCTTCGATTGGGGAGACCCAGTACTTC. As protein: CASSTTGVSSIGETQYF.

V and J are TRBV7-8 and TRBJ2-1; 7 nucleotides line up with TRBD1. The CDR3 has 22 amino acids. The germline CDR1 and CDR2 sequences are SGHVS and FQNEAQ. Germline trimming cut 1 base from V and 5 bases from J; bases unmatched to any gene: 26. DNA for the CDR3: TGTGCCAGCAGCTTAGAGAAGGTCCGAGACAGGGCAACTTCTTCGAAAAACAATGAGCAGTTCTTC. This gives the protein CASSLEKVRDRATSSKNNEQFF. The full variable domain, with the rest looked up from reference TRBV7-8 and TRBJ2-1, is GAGVSQSPRYKVAKRGQDVALRCDPISGHVSLFWYQQALGQGPEFLTYFQNEAQLDKSGLPSDRFFAERPEGSVSTLKIQRTQQEDSAVYLCASSLEKVRDRATSSKNNEQFFGPGTRLTVL.

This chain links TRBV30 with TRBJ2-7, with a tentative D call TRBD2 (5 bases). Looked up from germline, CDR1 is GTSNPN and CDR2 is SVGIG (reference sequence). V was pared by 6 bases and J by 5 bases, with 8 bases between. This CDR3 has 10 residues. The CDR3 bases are TGTGCCTGCTGGGGAGACGAGCAGTACTTC. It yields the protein CACWGDEQYF.

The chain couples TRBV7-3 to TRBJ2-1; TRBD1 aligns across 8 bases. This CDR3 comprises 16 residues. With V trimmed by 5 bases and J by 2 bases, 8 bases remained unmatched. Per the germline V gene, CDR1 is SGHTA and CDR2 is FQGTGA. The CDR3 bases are TGTGCCAGCAGCCCTCAGGGGGCCGCCGCCTACAATGAGCAGTTCTTC. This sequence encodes CASSPQGAAAYNEQFF.

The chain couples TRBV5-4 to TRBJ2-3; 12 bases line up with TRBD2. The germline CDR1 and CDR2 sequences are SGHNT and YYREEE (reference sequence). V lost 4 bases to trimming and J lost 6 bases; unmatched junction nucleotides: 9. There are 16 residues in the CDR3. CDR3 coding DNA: TGTGCCAGCAGCCGGGGTGCTACTAGCGGGGGGGATACGCAGTATTTT. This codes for CASSRGATSGGDTQYF. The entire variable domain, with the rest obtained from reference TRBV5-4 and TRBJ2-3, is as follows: ETGVTQSPTHLIKTRGQQVTLRCSSQSGHNTVSWYQQALGQGPQFIFQYYREEENGRGNFPPRFSGLQFPNYSSELNVNALELDDSALYLCASSRGATSGGDTQYFGPGTRLTVL.

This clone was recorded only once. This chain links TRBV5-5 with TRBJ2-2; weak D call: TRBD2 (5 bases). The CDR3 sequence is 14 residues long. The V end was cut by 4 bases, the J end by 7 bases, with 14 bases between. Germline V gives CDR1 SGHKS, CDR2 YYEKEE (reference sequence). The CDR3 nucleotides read TGTGCCAGCAGCCCGGAGGTCGGGGTCGGGGAGCTGTTTTTT. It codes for CASSPEVGVGELFF.

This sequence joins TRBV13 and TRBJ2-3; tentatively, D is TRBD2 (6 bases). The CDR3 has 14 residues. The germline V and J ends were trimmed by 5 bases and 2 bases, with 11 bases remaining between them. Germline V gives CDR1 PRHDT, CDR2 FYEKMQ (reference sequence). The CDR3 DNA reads TGTGCCAGCAGCCTGACTAGTCACACAGATACGCAGTATTTT. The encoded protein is CASSLTSHTDTQYF. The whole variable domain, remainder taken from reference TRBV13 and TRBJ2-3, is AAGVIQSPRHLIKEKRETATLKCYPIPRHDTVYWYQQGPGQDPQFLISFYEKMQSDKGSIPDRFSAQQFSDYHSELNMSSLELGDSALYFCASSLTSHTDTQYFGPGTRLTVL.

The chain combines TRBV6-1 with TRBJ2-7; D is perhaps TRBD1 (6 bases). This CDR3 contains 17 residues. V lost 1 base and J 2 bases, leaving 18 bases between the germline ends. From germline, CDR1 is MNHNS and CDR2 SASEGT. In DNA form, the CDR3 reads TGTGCCAGCAGTGAAGTTGCGGACAGCGTATTTACCTACGAGCAGTACTTC. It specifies CASSEVADSVFTYEQYF.

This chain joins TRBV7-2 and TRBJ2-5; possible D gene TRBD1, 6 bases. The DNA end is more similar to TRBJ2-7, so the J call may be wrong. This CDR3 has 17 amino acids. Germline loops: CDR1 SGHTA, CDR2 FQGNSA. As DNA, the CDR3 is TGTGCCAGCAGCTTACGGATCCGTGGCAGGGGATACTCCGAGCAGTACTTC. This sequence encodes CASSLRIRGRGYSEQYF.

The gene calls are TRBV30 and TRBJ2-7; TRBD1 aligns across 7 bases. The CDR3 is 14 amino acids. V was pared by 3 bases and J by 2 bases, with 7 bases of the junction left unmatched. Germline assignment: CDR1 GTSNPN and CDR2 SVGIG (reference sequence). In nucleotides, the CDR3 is TGTGCCTGGAGAAGGTCCCAGGGGGCCTACGAGCAGTACTTC. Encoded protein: CAWRRSQGAYEQYF.

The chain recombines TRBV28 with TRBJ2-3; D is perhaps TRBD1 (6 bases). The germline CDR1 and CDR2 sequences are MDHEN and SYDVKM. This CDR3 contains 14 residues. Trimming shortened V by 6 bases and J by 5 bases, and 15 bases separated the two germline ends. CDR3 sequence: CASSVGGVGDTQYF. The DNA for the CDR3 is TGTGCCAGCAGCGTAGGGGGTGTGGGAGATACGCAGTATTTT.

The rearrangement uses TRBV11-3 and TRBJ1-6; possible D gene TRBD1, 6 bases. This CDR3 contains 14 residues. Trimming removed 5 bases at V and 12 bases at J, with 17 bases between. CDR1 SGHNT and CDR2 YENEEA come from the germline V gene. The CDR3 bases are TGTGCCAGCAGCAGGTACAGGGAAGAGGGACCCCTCCACTTT. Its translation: CASSRYREEGPLHF. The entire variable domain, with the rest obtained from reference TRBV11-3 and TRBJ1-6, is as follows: EAGVVQSPRYKIIEKKQPVAFWCNPISGHNTLYWYLQNLGQGPELLIRYENEEAVDDSQLPKDRFSAERLKGVDSTLKIQPAELGDSAVYLCASSRYREEGPLHFGNGTRLTVT.

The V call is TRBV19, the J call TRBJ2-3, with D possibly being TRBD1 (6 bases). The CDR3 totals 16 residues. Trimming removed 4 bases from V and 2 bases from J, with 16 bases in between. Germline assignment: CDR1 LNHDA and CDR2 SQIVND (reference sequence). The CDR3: CASSKLTGFSTDTQYF. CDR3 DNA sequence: TGTGCCAGTAGTAAGTTAACAGGGTTTTCCACAGATACGCAGTATTTT.

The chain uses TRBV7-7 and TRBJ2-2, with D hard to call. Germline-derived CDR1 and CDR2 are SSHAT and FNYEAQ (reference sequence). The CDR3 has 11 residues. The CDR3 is CANLGTGELFF. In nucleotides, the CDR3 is TGTGCAAACCTCGGCACCGGGGAGCTGTTTTTT.

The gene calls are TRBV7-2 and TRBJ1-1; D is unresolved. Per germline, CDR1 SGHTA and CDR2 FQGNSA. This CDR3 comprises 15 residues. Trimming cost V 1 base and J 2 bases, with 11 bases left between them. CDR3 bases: TGTGCCAGCAGCTTAGTTTCAGGCTCAAACACTGAAGCTTTCTTT. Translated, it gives CASSLVSGSNTEAFF.

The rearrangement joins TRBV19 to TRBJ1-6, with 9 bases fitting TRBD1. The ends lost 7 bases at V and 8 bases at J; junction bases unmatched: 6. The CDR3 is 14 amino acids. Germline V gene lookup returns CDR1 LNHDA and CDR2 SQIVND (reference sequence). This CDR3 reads CASKLGDRDSPLHF. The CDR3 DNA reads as TGTGCCAGTAAGTTAGGGGACAGGGATTCACCCCTCCACTTT.